This T cell receptor (beta chain) is from a study of blood T cells in healthy people across ages. This CDR3 is built from 15 residues. Germline-derived CDR1 and CDR2 are DFQATT and SNEGSKA (reference sequence). V lost 4 bases and J 0 bases, leaving 16 bases between the germline ends. Combining a sample-barcoded 5' primer with a J-beta primer mix, a second PCR ran for roughly 7 to 11 cycles. TCRdb used MiXCR to reprocess the 5' RACE reads, holding one entry per CDR3 protein. The data show 890,000 or so distinct CDR3 sequences, 55% to 65% seen once. Points from the study as a whole: As naive T cell percentage varied, TCR beta diversity correlated strongly with it. The fall in TCR beta diversity per million T cells was roughly linear with age.

Comment on this clonotype: What it binds is unknown.

This receptor was identified in a man aged 25-45 years in good health. V and J are TRBV20-1 and TRBJ2-7, with a possible D match to TRBD1 (5 bases). Specimen: blood. The CDR3 region is CSATFDSFYSYEQYF. DNA of the CDR3: TGCAGTGCTACTTTTGACAGCTTTTACTCCTACGAGCAGTACTTC.